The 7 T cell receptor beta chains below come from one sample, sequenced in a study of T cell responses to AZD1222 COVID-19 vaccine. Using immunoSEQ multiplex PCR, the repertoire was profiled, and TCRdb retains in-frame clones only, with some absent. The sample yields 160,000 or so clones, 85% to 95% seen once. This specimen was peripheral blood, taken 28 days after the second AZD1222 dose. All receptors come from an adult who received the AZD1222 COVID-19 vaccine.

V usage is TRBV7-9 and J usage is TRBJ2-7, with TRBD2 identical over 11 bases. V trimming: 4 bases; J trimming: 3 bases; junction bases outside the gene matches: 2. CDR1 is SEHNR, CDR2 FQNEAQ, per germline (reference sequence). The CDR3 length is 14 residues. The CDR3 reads CASSSGLADYEQYF. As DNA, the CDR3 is TGTGCCAGCAGCTCGGGACTAGCGGACTACGAGCAGTACTTC.

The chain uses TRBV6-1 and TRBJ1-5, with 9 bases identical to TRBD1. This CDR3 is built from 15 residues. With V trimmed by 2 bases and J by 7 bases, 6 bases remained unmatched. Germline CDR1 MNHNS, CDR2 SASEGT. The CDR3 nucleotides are TGTGCCAGCAGTGAACACAGGGGGCAAGGACAGCCCCAGCATTTT. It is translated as CASSEHRGQGQPQHF.

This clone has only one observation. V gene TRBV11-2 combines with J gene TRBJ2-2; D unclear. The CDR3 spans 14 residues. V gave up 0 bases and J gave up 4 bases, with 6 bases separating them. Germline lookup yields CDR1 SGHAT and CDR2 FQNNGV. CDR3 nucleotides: TGTGCCAGCAGCTTAGATTGGCTCACCGGGGAGCTGTTTTTT. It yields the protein CASSLDWLTGELFF. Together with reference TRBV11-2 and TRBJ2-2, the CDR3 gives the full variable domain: EAGVAQSPRYKIIEKRQSVAFWCNPISGHATLYWYQQILGQGPKLLIQFQNNGVVDDSQLPKDRFSAERLKGVDSTLKIQPAKLEDSAVYLCASSLDWLTGELFFGEGSRLTVL.

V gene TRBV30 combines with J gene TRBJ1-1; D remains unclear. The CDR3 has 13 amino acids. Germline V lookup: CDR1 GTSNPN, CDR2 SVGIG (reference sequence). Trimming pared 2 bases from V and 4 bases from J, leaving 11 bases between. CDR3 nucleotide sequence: TGTGCCTGGAGTCCCCCGGTGGGCACTGAAGCTTTCTTT. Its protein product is CAWSPPVGTEAFF.

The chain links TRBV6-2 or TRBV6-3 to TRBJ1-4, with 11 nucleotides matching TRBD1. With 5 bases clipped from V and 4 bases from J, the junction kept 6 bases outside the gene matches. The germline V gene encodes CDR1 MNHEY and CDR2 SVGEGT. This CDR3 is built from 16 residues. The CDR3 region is CASSTGQGVGNEKLFF. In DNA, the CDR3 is TGTGCCAGCAGTACGGGACAGGGGGTCGGTAATGAAAAACTGTTTTTT.

The CDR3 is CATRDYLGETQYF. As DNA, the CDR3 is TGCGCCACCCGGGACTATCTGGGAGAGACCCAGTACTTC. J is TRBJ2-5 and V is TRBV5-1; 7 bases are shared with TRBD2. Per germline, CDR1 SGHRS and CDR2 YFSETQ. The CDR3 runs 13 residues. Unmatched junction bases numbered 9, after V lost 9 bases and J lost 4 bases.

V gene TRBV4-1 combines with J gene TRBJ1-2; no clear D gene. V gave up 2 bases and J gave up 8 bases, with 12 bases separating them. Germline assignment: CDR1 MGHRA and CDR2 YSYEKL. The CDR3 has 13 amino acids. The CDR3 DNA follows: TGCGCCAGCAGCCAAACGCAGGCAGAAGGCTACACCTTC. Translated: CASSQTQAEGYTF.